The source of this T cell receptor (beta chain) is a study of CD8 T cells in Susac syndrome. Patients with Susac syndrome fulfilled recently defined diagnostic criteria for definite or probable disease. The V and J ends lost 0 bases and 4 bases respectively, with 15 bases between them. The CDR3 is 16 residues long. Germline assignment: CDR1 DFQATT and CDR2 SNEGSKA (reference sequence). With random hexamers, reverse transcription was performed on about 0.5 to 1 ug of RNA. TCRdb processed the immunoSEQ multiplex PCR reads anew with MiXCR; each CDR3 protein has one entry. The sample yields more than 100,000 distinct CDR3 sequences, 85% to 95% seen once.

The chain carries TRBV20-1 and TRBJ2-2; D perhaps matches TRBD2 (6 bases). The clonotype originates from a human donor with Susac syndrome. Sequenced: CD8+ T cells from PBMCs. CDR3 nucleotides: TGCAGTGCTAGAGATAGAGTTAGGGAGGCCACCGGGGAGCTGTTTTTT. As protein: CSARDRVREATGELFF.